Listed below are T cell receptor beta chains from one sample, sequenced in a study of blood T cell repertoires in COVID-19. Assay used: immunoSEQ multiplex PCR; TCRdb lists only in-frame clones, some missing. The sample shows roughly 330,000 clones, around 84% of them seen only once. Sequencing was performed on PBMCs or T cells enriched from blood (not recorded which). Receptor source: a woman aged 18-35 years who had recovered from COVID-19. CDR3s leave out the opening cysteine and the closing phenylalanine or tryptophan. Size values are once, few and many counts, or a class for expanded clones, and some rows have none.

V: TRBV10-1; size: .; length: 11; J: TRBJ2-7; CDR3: ASSEGFSYEQY
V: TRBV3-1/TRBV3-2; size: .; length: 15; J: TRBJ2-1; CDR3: ASSQVFAGGSYNEQF
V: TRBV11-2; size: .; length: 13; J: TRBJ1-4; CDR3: ASSVEGQGWEKLF
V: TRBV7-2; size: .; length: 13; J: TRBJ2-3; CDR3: ASSPGTTSTDTQY
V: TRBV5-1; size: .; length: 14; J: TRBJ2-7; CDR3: ASSLTGGSNSYEQY
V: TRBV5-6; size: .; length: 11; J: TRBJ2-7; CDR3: ASSDRGSGEQY
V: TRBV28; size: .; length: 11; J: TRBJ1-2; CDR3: ASSPSANYGYT
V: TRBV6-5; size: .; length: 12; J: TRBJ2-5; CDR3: ASSQRQGQETQY
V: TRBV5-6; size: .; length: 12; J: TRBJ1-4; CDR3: ASSLAGHHEKLF
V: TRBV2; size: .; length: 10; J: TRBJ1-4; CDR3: ASTIRGEKLF
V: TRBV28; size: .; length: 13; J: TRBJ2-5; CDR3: ATRWGTGSGETQY
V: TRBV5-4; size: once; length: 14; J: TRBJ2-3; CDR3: ASSYPGQASTDTQY
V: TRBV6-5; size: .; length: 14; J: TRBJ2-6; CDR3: ASSYGTGRGANVLT
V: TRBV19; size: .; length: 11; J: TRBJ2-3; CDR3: AASGRARDTQY
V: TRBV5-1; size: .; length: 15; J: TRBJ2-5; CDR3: ASSLANTAAAGETQY
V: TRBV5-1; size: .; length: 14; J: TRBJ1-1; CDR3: ASSLGWDSLNTEAF
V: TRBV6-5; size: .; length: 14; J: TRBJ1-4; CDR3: ASSYGDRGFGEKLF
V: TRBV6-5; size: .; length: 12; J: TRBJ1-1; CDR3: ATSRDRLNTEAF
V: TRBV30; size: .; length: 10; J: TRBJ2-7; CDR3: AWSQTSGNLN
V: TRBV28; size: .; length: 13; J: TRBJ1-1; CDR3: ASTLFGVASTEAF
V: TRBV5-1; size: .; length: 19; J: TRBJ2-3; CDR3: ASSLDGFAGATMGKPDTQY
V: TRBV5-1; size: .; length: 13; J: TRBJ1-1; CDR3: ASSPRGLRNTEAF
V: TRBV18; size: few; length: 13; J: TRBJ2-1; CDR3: ASSPQNAEYNEQF
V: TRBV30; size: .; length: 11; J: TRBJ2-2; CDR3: AWAGLLTGELF
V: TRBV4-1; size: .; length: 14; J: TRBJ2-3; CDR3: ASLNVAGGLTDTQY
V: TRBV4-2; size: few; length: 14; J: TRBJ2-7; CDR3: ASSQDLSGRAYEQY